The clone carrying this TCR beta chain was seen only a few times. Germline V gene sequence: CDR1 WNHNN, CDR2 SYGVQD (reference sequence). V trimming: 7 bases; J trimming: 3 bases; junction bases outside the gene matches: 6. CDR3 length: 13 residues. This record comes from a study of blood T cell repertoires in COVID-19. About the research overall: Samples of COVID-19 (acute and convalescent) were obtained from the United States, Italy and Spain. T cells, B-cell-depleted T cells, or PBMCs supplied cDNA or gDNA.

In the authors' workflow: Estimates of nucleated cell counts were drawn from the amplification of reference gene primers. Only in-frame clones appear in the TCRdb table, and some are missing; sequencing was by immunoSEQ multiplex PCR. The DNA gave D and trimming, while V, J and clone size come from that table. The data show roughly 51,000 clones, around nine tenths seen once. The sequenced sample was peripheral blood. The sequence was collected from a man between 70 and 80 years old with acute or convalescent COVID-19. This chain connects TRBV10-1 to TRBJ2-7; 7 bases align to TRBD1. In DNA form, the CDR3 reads TGCGCCAGCAAGGGCGCAGGGGGCTACGAGCAGTACTTC. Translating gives CASKGAGGYEQYF.